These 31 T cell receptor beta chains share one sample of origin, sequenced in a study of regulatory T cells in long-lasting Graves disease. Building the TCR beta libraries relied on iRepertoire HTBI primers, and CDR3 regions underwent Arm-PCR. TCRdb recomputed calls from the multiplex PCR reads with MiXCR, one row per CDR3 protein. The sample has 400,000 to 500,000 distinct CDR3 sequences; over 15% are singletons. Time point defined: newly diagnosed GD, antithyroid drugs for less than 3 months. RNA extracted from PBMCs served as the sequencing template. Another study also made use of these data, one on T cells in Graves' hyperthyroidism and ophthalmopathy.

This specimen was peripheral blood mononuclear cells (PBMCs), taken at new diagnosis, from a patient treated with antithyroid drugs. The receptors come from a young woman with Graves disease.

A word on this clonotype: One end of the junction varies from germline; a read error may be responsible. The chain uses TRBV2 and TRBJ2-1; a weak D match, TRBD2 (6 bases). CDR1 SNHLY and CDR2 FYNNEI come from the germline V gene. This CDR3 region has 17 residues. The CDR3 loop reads CASSQLLARSSYNEQFF. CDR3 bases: TGCGCCAGCAGCCAGCTCCTAGCGAGAAGCTCCTACAATGAGCAGTTCTTC.

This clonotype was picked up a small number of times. Written as DNA, the CDR3 is TGTGCCAGCAGTTACTCTTCAGGGAACTCGAATGGCTACACCTTC. Translating it yields CASSYSSGNSNGYTF. The chain is built from TRBV6-2 or TRBV6-3 and TRBJ1-2; perhaps TRBD1 as D (5 bases). The CDR3 consists of 15 residues. V was cut by 0 bases and J by 6 bases, with 14 bases left in between. Germline V CDR1 and CDR2: MNHEY, SVGEGT.

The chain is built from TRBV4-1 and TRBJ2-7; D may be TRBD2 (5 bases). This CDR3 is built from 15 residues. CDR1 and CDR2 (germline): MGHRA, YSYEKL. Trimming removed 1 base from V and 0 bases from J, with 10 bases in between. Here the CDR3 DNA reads TGCGCCAGCAGCCAAGTAGCGAGTTCCTCCTACGAGCAGTACTTC. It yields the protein CASSQVASSSYEQYF.

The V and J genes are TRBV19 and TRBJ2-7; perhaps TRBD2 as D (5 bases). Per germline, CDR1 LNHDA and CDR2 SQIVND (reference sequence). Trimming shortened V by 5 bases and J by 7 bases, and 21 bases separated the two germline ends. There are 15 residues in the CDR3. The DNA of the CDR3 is TGTGCCAGTAGTCCCGCGGAGGATATGGCAATGGAGCAGTACTTC. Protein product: CASSPAEDMAMEQYF.

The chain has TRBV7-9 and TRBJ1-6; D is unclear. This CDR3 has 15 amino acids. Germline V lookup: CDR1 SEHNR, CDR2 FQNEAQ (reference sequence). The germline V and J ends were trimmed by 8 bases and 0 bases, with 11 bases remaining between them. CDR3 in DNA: TGTGCCAGCCTTCCGGGAGGCTCCTATAATTCACCCCTCCACTTT. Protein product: CASLPGGSYNSPLHF.

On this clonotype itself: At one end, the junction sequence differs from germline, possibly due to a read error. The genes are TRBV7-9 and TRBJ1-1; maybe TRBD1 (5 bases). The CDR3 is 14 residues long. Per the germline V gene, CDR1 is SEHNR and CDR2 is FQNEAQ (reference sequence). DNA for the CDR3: TGTGCCAGCAGCTTTGAGGAGGGGAACACTGAAGCTCTCTTT. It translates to CASSFEEGNTEALF.

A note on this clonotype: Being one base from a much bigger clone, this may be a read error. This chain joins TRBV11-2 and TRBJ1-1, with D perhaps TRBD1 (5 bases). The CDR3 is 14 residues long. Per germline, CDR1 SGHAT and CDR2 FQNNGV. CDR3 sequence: CASSLHGTNTKAFF. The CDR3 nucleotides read TGTGCCAGCAGCCTCCACGGGACGAACACTAAAGCTTTCTTT.

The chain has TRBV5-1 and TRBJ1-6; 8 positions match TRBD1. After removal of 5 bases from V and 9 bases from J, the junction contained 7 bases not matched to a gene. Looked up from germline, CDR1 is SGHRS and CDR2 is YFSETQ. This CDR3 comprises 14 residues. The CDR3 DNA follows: TGCGCCAGCAGTGCAGACAGGGGATCTTCACCCCTCCACTTT. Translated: CASSADRGSSPLHF.

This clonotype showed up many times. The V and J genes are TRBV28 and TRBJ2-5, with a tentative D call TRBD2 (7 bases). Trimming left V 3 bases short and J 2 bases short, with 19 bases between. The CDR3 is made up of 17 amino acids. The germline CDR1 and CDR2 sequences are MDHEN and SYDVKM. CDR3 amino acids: CASSFPRGGRVQETQYF. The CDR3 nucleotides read TGTGCCAGCAGTTTCCCAAGGGGGGGGAGGGTACAAGAGACCCAGTACTTC. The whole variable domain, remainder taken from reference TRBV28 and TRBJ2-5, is DVKVTQSSRYLVKRTGEKVFLECVQDMDHENMFWYRQDPGLGLRLIYFSYDVKMKEKGDIPEGYSVSREKKERFSLILESASTNQTSMYLCASSFPRGGRVQETQYFGPGTRLLVL.

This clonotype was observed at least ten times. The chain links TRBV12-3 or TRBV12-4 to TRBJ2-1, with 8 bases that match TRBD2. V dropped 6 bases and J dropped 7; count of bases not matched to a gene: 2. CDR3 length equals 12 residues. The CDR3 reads CASRSGGNEQFF. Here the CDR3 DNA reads TGTGCCAGCAGGTCGGGAGGGAATGAGCAGTTCTTC.

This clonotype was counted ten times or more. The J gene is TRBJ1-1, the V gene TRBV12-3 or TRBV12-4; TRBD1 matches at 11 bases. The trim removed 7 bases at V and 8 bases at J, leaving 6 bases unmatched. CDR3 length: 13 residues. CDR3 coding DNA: TGTGCCAGCACGGACAGGGGGCTGGGCGAAGCTTTCTTT. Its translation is CASTDRGLGEAFF.

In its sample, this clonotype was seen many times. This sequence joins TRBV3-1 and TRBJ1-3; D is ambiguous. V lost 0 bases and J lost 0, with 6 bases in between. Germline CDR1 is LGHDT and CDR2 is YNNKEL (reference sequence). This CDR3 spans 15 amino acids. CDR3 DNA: TGTGCCAGCAGCCAAGAGGCCTTCTCTGGAAACACCATATATTTT. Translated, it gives CASSQEAFSGNTIYF.

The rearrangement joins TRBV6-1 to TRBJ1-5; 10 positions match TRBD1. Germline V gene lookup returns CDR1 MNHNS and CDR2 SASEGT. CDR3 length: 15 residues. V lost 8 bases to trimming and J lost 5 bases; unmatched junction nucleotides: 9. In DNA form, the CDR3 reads TGTGCCAGCGACGGGACAGGGGAAGGGGATCAGCCCCAGCATTTT. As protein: CASDGTGEGDQPQHF.

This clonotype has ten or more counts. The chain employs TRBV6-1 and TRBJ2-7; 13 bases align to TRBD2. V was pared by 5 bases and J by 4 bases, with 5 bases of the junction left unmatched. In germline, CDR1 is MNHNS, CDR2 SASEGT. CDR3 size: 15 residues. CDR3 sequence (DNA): TGTGCCAGCAGTCCGACTAGCGGGAGGAGATACGAGCAGTACTTC. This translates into CASSPTSGRRYEQYF.

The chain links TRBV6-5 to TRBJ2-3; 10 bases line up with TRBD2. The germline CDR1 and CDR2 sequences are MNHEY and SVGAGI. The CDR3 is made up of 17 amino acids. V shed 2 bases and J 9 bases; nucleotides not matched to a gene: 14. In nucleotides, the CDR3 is TGTGCCAGCAGTTACCCGCTACTAGCGGGGACTCGGGGAACGCAGTATTTT. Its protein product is CASSYPLLAGTRGTQYF.

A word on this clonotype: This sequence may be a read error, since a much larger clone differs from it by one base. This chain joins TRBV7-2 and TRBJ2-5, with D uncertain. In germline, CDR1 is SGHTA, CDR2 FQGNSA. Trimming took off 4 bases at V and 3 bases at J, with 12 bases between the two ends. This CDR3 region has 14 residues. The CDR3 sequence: CASSSETAKETQYF. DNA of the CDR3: TGTGCCAGCAGCTCCGAGACGGCCAAAGAGACCCAGTACTTC. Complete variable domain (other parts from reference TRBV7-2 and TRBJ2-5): GAGVSQSPSNKVTEKGKDVELRCDPISGHTALYWYRQSLGQGLEFLIYFQGNSAPDKSGLPSDRFSAERTGGSVSTLTIQRTQQEDSAVYLCASSSETAKETQYFGPGTRLLVL.

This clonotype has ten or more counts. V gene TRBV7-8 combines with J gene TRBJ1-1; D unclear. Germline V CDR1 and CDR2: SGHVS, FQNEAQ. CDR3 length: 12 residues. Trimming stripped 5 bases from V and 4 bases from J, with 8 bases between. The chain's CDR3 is CASSPRFTEAFF. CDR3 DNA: TGTGCCAGCAGCCCAAGGTTCACTGAAGCTTTCTTT.

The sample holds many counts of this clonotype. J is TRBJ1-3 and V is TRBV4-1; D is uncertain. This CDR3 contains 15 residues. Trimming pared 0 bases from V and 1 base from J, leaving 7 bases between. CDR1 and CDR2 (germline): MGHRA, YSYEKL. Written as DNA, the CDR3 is TGCGCCAGCAGCCAAGATCGATTTTCTGGAAACACCATATATTTT. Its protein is CASSQDRFSGNTIYF.

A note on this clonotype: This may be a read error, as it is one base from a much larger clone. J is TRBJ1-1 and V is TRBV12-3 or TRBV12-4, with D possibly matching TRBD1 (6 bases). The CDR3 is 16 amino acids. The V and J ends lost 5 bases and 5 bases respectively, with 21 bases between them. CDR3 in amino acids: CASSAYLRGPGTEAFF. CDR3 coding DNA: TGTGCCAGCAGTGCGTATCTACGGGGGCCGGGGACTGAAGCTTTCTTT.

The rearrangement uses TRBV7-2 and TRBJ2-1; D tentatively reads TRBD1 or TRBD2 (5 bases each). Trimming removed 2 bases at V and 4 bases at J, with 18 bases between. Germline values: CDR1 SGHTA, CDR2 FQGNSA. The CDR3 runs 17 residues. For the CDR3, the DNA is TGTGCCAGCAGCTTATCCTCAGGGAGCCGCTTTTACAATGAGCAGTTCTTC. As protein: CASSLSSGSRFYNEQFF.

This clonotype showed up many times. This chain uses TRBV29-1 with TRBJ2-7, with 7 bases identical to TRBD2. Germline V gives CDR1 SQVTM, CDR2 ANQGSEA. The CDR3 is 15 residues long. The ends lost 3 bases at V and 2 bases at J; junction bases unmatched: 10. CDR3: CSVEFGGRPPYEQYF. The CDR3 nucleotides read TGCAGCGTTGAGTTCGGCGGGAGACCACCCTACGAGCAGTACTTC.

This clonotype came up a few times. CDR3 loop: CASSLALQNTGELFF. CDR3 DNA sequence: TGTGCCAGCAGTTTAGCCCTTCAGAACACCGGGGAGCTGTTTTTT. The chain links TRBV27 to TRBJ2-2; D is unresolved. In germline, CDR1 is MNHEY, CDR2 SMNVEV (reference sequence). Trimming took off 2 bases at V and 1 base at J, with 8 bases between the two ends. The CDR3 length is 15 residues.

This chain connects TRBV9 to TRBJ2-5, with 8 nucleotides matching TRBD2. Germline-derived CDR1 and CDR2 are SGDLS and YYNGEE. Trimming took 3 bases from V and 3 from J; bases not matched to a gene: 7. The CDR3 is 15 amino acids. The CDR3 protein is CASSASGSGKETQYF. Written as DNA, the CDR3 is TGTGCCAGCAGCGCAAGCGGGAGTGGGAAAGAGACCCAGTACTTC.

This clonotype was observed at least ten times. For the CDR3, the DNA is TGCAGTGCTGGCCCGGGTGTCGGCTTCGCGCAGTACTTC. This translates into CSAGPGVGFAQYF. The gene calls are TRBV20-1 and TRBJ2-7; D remains ambiguous. The CDR3 contains 13 residues. V lost 5 bases and J lost 9, with 20 bases in between. Germline V lookup: CDR1 DFQATT, CDR2 SNEGSKA (reference sequence).

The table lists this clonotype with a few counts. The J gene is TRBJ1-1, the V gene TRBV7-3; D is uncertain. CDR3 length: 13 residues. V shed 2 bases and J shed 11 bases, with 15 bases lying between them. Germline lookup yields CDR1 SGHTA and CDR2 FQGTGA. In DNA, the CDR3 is TGTGCCAGCAGCTTATTTCAGGCCGATAGGGCTTTCTTT. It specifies CASSLFQADRAFF.

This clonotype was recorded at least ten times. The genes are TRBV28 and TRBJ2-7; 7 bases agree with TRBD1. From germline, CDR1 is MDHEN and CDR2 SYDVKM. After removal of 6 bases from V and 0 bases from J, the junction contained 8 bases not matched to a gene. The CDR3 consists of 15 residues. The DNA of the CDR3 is TGTGCCAGCAGGCAAACCGGGACAGTCTCCTACGAGCAGTACTTC. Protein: CASRQTGTVSYEQYF.

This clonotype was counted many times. The CDR3 DNA is TGTGCCAGCAGCTTAAGGGCACCTTCCTGGGGCACTGAAGCTTTCTTT. Protein: CASSLRAPSWGTEAFF. The V gene is TRBV7-2, the J gene TRBJ1-1; D uncertain. Looked up from germline, CDR1 is SGHTA and CDR2 is FQGNSA. The CDR3 is 16 amino acids. V was shortened by 2 bases and J by 4 bases, with 17 bases between the two germline ends.

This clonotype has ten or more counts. CDR3 loop: CATRPSVGGYEQYF. The CDR3 DNA reads TGTGCCACCAGACCAAGCGTGGGGGGCTACGAGCAGTACTTC. V and J are TRBV15 and TRBJ2-7, with TRBD2 as a possible D gene (6 bases). The ends were cut back, 6 bases at V and 3 bases at J, with 15 bases in the middle. CDR3 length: 14 amino acids. Germline-derived CDR1 and CDR2 are LNHNV and YYDKDF (reference sequence).

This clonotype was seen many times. The CDR3 DNA follows: TGTGCCAGCAGTTTACCCCGGACAGGGGGCGAGACCCAGTACTTC. It codes for CASSLPRTGGETQYF. The genes are TRBV27 and TRBJ2-5; 11 positions match TRBD1. The length of the CDR3 is 15 residues. With 2 bases clipped from V and 5 bases from J, the junction kept 4 bases outside the gene matches. Germline-derived CDR1 and CDR2 are MNHEY and SMNVEV (reference sequence).

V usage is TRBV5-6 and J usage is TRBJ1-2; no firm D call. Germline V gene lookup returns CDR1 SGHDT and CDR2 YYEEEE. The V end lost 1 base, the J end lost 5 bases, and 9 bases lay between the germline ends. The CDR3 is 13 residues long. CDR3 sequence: CASSLLVLYGYTF. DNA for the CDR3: TGTGCCAGCAGCTTGCTAGTGTTGTATGGCTACACCTTC.

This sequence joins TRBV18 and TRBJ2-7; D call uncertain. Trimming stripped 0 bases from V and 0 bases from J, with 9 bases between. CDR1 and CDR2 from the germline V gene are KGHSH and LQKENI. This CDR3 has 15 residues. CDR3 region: CASSPPLRDSYEQYF. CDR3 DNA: TGTGCCAGCTCACCACCTCTTAGGGACTCCTACGAGCAGTACTTC. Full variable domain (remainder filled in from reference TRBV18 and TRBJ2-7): NAGVMQNPRHLVRRRGQEARLRCSPMKGHSHVYWYRQLPEEGLKFMVYLQKENIIDESGMPKERFSAEFPKEGPSILRIQQVVRGDSAAYFCASSPPLRDSYEQYFGPGTRLTVT.